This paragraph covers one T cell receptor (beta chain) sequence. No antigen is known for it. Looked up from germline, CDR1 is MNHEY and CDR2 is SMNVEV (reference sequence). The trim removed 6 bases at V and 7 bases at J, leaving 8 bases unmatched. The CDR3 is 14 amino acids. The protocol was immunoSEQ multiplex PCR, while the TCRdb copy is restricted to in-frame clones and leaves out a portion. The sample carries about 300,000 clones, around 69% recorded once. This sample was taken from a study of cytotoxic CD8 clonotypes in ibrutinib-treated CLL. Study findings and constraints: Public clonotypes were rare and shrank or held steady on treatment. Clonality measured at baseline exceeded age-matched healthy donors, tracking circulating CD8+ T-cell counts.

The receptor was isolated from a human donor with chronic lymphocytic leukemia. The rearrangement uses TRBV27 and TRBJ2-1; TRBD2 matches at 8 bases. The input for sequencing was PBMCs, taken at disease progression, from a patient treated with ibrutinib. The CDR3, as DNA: TGTGCCAGCAGGGGAAGCGGGAGAGGGAATGAGCAGTTCTTC. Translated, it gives CASRGSGRGNEQFF.